The rows below give T cell receptor beta chains drawn from one sample of a study of OX40 agonist ivuxolimab in advanced cancers. TCRdb's copy holds only in-frame clones and misses some; the assay was immunoSEQ multiplex PCR. Here the sample spans 85,000 to 120,000 clones, approximately 90% being singletons. Sequenced here: CD4+ or CD8+ T cells sorted from blood, sampled in a trial of the OX40 agonist ivuxolimab. Receptors originate from an adult with an advanced solid tumor such as melanoma, head and neck, liver or kidney cancer. The CDR3 runs from the conserved cysteine through the conserved F or W. D genes are given only for firm matches. For some rows the clone size is stated as once, few or many, or as a class when expanded; others skip it.

abundance	v_gene	j_gene	d_gene	CDR3aa	CDR3nt
-	TRBV7-9	TRBJ2-7	-	CASSSQVPYEQYF	TGTGCCAGCAGCTCCCAGGTTCCCTACGAGCAGTACTTC
-	TRBV7-2	TRBJ2-7	-	CASSWDLRGEQYF	TGTGCCAGCAGCTGGGATCTTAGGGGCGAGCAGTACTTC
-	TRBV30	TRBJ2-7	-	CAWARDRAFSYEQYF	TGTGCCTGGGCCCGGGACCGCGCCTTCTCCTACGAGCAGTACTTC
-	TRBV20-1	TRBJ2-1	-	CSARGWSEQFF	TGCAGTGCTAGGGGGTGGAGTGAGCAGTTCTTC
-	TRBV11-2	TRBJ1-2	-	CASSLTTGGAYGYTF	TGTGCCAGCAGCTTAACGACAGGCGGTGCCTATGGCTACACCTTC
-	TRBV18	TRBJ2-5	TRBD1	CASSPGQGNQETQYF	TGTGCCAGCTCTCCGGGACAGGGGAACCAAGAGACCCAGTACTTC
-	TRBV6-1	TRBJ1-6	-	CASSVTAVGHSPLHF	TGTGCCAGCAGTGTCACAGCCGTCGGGCATTCACCCCTCCACTTT
-	TRBV11-2	TRBJ2-3	-	CASSLSASTSTDTQYF	TGTGCCAGCAGCTTATCGGCAAGTACTAGCACAGATACGCAGTATTTT
-	TRBV10-1	TRBJ2-2	-	CASRAGNTGELFF	TGCGCCAGCAGGGCCGGGAACACCGGGGAGCTGTTTTTT
-	TRBV5-1	TRBJ1-2	-	CASREGMVNYGYTF	TGCGCCAGCAGAGAGGGGATGGTTAACTATGGCTACACCTTC
-	TRBV7-3	TRBJ2-1	TRBD2	CASSLTPGTSGGADNEQFF	TGTGCCAGCAGCTTGACACCCGGGACTAGCGGGGGGGCCGACAATGAGCAGTTCTTC
-	TRBV19	TRBJ1-3	-	CASSYSGNTIYF	TGTGCCAGTAGTTATTCTGGAAACACCATATATTTT
-	TRBV29-1	TRBJ2-7	-	CSVESGSHEQYF	TGCAGCGTTGAGTCGGGTAGTCACGAGCAGTACTTC
-	TRBV4-3	TRBJ2-2	-	CASSQEVGRGDTGELFF	TGCGCCAGCAGCCAAGAAGTCGGCAGGGGGGACACCGGGGAGCTGTTTTTT
once	TRBV7-9	TRBJ2-1	-	CASSFKSENEQFF	TGTGCCAGCAGCTTTAAATCCGAGAATGAGCAGTTCTTC
-	TRBV28	TRBJ2-7	TRBD2	CASSPPVSGGEEQYF	TGTGCCAGCAGTCCCCCGGTGAGCGGGGGGGAGGAGCAGTACTTC
-	TRBV27	TRBJ1-4	-	CASRGAATNEKLFF	TGTGCCAGCAGGGGGGCTGCAACTAATGAAAAACTGTTTTTT
-	TRBV27	TRBJ1-2	-	CASSSTGLGYTF	TGTGCCAGCAGTTCTACAGGGTTGGGCTACACCTTC
-	TRBV7-2	TRBJ1-4	-	CASSSVGGANEKLFF	TGTGCCAGCAGCTCCGTCGGGGGTGCTAATGAAAAACTGTTTTTT
-	TRBV29-1	TRBJ2-1	-	CSVEDERDEQFF	TGCAGCGTTGAAGATGAAAGAGATGAGCAGTTCTTC
-	TRBV6-1	TRBJ2-7	-	CASSETSYEQYF	TGTGCCAGCAGTGAAACCTCCTACGAGCAGTACTTC
-	TRBV28	TRBJ2-2	TRBD1	CASRGTGWTGELFF	TGTGCCAGCAGAGGGACAGGGTGGACCGGGGAGCTGTTTTTT
-	TRBV9	TRBJ2-3	-	CASSVGALNTQYF	TGTGCCAGCAGCGTTGGGGCCCTTAATACGCAGTATTTT
-	TRBV28	TRBJ1-2	TRBD1	CASSIGQGPYGYTF	TGTGCCAGCAGCATAGGACAGGGACCTTATGGCTACACCTTC
few	TRBV28	TRBJ2-1	TRBD1	CASSLSTGGLYNEQFF	TGTGCCAGCAGTTTATCGACAGGGGGTTTATACAATGAGCAGTTCTTC
-	TRBV10-3	TRBJ2-2	TRBD2	CAISDRRGVGELFF	TGTGCCATCAGTGACAGGCGGGGGGTCGGGGAGCTGTTTTTT
many	TRBV30	TRBJ1-2	TRBD1	CAWTHRQGSRGYTF	TGTGCCTGGACCCATCGACAGGGTAGCAGAGGCTACACCTTC
-	TRBV7-9	TRBJ1-3	-	CASSKTDSGNTIYF	TGTGCCAGCAGTAAAACAGACTCTGGAAACACCATATATTTT
-	TRBV5-5	TRBJ1-5	TRBD1	CASSLTGGIYQPQHF	TGTGCCAGCAGCTTGACAGGGGGAATCTATCAGCCCCAGCATTTT